This T cell receptor (beta chain) was profiled in a study of blood T cell repertoires in COVID-19. In the study overall: From the United States, Italy and Spain came samples of acute and convalescent COVID-19. PBMCs, B-cell-depleted T cells, or T cells provided the cDNA or gDNA that made up the material.

Methods used by the authors: Estimates of nucleated cell counts were drawn from the amplification of reference gene primers. TCRdb's copy holds only in-frame clones and misses some; the assay was immunoSEQ multiplex PCR. V, J and clone size are those of that table, while D and trimming were read from the DNA. The sample yields about 140,000 clones, roughly 90% seen once. V gave up 0 bases and J gave up 6 bases, with 15 bases separating them. Germline-derived CDR1 and CDR2 are SGHDN and FVKESK. CDR3 length: 17 residues. The rearrangement uses TRBV14 and TRBJ1-6; D remains ambiguous. Sequenced input: peripheral blood. This TCR derives from a man aged 50 to 60 with active or convalescent COVID-19. Here the CDR3 reads CASSQDMRTSSNSPLHF. In DNA, the CDR3 is TGTGCCAGCAGCCAAGATATGAGAACCTCGAGTAATTCACCCCTCCACTTT.